The clone carrying this TCR beta chain was seen a few times. The antigen is unknown. The data originate from a study of identical twins. Study conclusions and caveats: For out-of-frame alpha sequences shared by twins, low generation probability was in excess. Among beta out-of-frame sequences, excess sharing between twins appeared weaker.

TCRdb passed the 5' RACE reads through MiXCR, listing each CDR3 protein once. Counted here are under 800,000 distinct CDR3 sequences, 21% occurring once; the ten biggest clones make up 4% to 5.5%. The junction had 12 bases not matched to a gene; V was cut back by 6 bases and J by 9 bases. This CDR3 has 14 amino acids. Germline CDR1 is DFQATT and CDR2 is SNEGSKA (reference sequence). The sample also formed part of further work on T cells expressing NK-cell markers. Turning to that study: Sequenced donors, eight in total, included seven who were HCMV-seropositive and one who was seronegative.

This chain links TRBV20-1 with TRBJ2-5; 11 bases map to TRBD1. The sequenced material came from PBMCs. This clonotype originated in a woman aged 18-29 years in good health. The CDR3 DNA is TGCAGTGCCCCTGCAGATGGGACAGGGGGGGCCCAGTACTTC. Translating it yields CSAPADGTGGAQYF.